This record looks at one TCR beta chain sequence and its context. No cognate antigen has been identified for it. No base-level quality is on record; no much larger clone is a single base apart. Libraries were constructed by the immunoSEQ multiplex PCR assay. The multiplex PCR relied on a mix of 60 forward primers for TCR Vbeta segments and 13 reverse primers for TCR Jbeta segments. The CDR3 region of rearranged TCR beta genes was amplified from genomic DNA with a multiplex PCR assay. Amplified TCR beta libraries were sequenced as 87-base-pair reads on the Illumina HiSeq System. As for the original processing: A later analysis tallied roughly 76 million unique TCR beta chains across the 700 or so repertoires, and approximately 12 million of those chains were shared by two or more donors. A nearest-neighbor algorithm error-corrected the raw reads and collapsed the reads into unique sequences, merging closely related sequences to remove PCR and sequencing errors. To assign V, D and J gene segments, CDR3 sequences were aligned to IMGT reference sequences. For a sequence to be retained, at least a six-nucleotide match to both a V gene segment and a J gene segment was required. Rearrangements were classified as productive when the CDR3 lacked stop codons and remained in frame with V and J, and all other rearrangements were classified as non-productive. CDR3 was defined according to IMGT convention as the region running from the second conserved V-encoded cysteine to the conserved J-encoded phenylalanine. The earlier analysis of 450 to 750 of the donors excluded any sequence lacking an unambiguous match to a single V gene segment. In an earlier analysis of 587 of the donors, V segments were called functional above 56.7% productive rearrangements and were called segregating when the between-donor standard deviation exceeded 5%. A statistical classification framework was developed to diagnose cytomegalovirus status using the catalog of TCR beta chain sequences. In a later analysis, TCR nucleotide sequences were compared against IMGT/GENE-DB human TR gene sequences so that V and J genes could be assigned. Using the TCRdist pipeline, a later analysis assigned CDR3 sequences along with most-parsimonious VDJ recombination scenarios. A later analysis defined each TCR beta chain by its CDR3 amino acid sequence plus V-gene family, and excluded reads lacking a unique V-gene family. To address suspected cross-contamination and a sequencing artifact, a later analysis removed approximately 590 highly shared, low-generation-probability nucleotide sequences. For each public chain, a later analysis derived a clonal expansion index from normalized ranks of inferred template counts within each repertoire. Generation probabilities in a later analysis came from a VDJ recombination model fitted to out-of-frame rearrangements, and those results were checked against IGoR. In a later analysis, TCR-TCR, TCR-HLA and TCR-CMV co-occurrence was scored with hypergeometric tests, and a repertoire-size bias correction was applied to TCR pairs. False discovery rates were estimated in a later analysis by permuting HLA or CMV assignments 20 times. In a later analysis, co-occurring TCRs were grouped using DBSCAN, and TCRdist sequence similarity was added for clustering within HLA-allele-positive subsets. Repertoires with fewer than 30,000 or more than 120,000 public chains were left out of co-occurrence clustering, as were about five repertoires with anomalous nucleotide sharing. What TCRdb holds here is the immuneACCESS table cut down to in-frame rearrangements. Part of the clones is not present; checked against another copy, under half of the missing clones reflect an unresolved V gene, and the others are unexplained. The V and J calls and the clone size are those of that table, but D and trimming were determined from the DNA. Within this sample are some 200,000 clones, with 87% of them counted one time only. The leading ten clones occupy more than 0.2% of the sample.

In total, more than 500 healthy bone marrow donors made up the cohort. At the time of sampling, every cohort member was nominally healthy, though immune exposures that went unrecorded were likely present. The donor tested CMV seronegative and was one of the 352 seronegative cohort members. Every donor gave a peripheral blood sample, and the peripheral blood mononuclear cells from that sample were used for TCR beta sequencing. Genomic DNA extraction from the blood cell samples was performed with the Qiagen DNeasy Blood Extraction Kit. The sample is drawn from a study of cytomegalovirus exposure and HLA in healthy donors (dated by TCRdb to 2016 to 2017). In terms of the full investigation: According to an earlier analysis of several hundred of the donors, about 170 million T cells yielded 117 million unique TCR beta sequences and around 300 Gb of sequence data. Roughly 300 gigabases of sequencing data and approximately 93 million unique TCR sequences were included in an early release covering about 700 HLA-typed donors. Among the 398 genotyped donors, around 79% belonged to the genetic ancestry cluster associated with self-reported Caucasian donors. The aim of the study was to test whether cataloging public T cell receptors could identify signatures of past pathogen exposure. The study used immunosequencing to profile the T cell repertoires of approximately 640 subjects and linked those repertoires to cytomegalovirus serostatus. Besides the first cohort of 500 to 700 subjects, a separate validation cohort made up of 90 to 150 different subjects was used. To predict cytomegalovirus infection status, the study combined high-throughput TCR immunosequencing, statistical association of individual TCRs with disease status, and machine learning. In a later analysis, previously published TCR beta repertoires from fewer than 750 donors were re-analyzed and high-resolution HLA genotyping was added so that TCR occurrence patterns could be studied. Rather than using new phenotypic data, the later analysis identified candidate immune exposures from TCR beta sequences and from how often those sequences occurred across donors. An earlier analysis of several hundred of the donors used high-throughput TCR beta sequencing to judge whether each TCR beta V gene segment behaved as functional or pseudogenic. Donor age, sex, ethnicity and CMV serostatus were collected together with the repertoire data. In a later genetic analysis, genome-wide SNP genotypes for about 55% of the 666 donors were used, and that subset was treated as a discovery cohort. All discovery cohort repertoires had been generated on a single sequencing platform. HLA typing covered class I and class II loci at four-digit resolution. Typing coverage varied by locus: 629-630 donors for A, B, C, DRB1 and DQB1; approximately 560 for DQA1; nearly 610 for DPA1; around 450 for DPB1. Five DR-DQ haplotypes were treated as single units for association and clustering because of strong linkage in the cohort. On average, roughly 240,000 unique TCR beta nucleotide sequences were sequenced per donor among more than 350 genotyped donors of the cohort, with 15% to 20% of those sequences being non-productive.

The study at large found these results: In both the original and validation cohorts, the classifier was reported to diagnose cytomegalovirus status with high specificity and sensitivity. Compared with the approximately 710-donor mean, donors in an Asian-associated ancestry cluster had fewer N-insertions in productive TCRs, according to a later genetic analysis. The only immune exposure information available for the cohort was CMV serostatus. In an earlier analysis of some 550 of the donors, most TCR beta V segments were observed in productive rearrangements about 90% or about 30% of the time, broadly matching IMGT annotations. About 15 rarely observed V segments, including chromosome 9 orphons, were excluded from the earlier analysis of approximately 500 of the donors because counts were too low. The presence/absence analyses assumed that sequencing depth was roughly uniform across donors, and that assumption may not be true. A later analysis found that HLA-associated TCR beta chains were more clonally expanded and had lower generation probabilities than equally common non-associated chains. Assigning TCR associations to individual alleles was difficult when HLA alleles, especially DR and DQ, strongly co-occurred. V-gene and J-gene trimming of TCR beta chains was associated with a missense DCLRE1C variant in a later genetic analysis, and the association was replicated in an independent cohort. According to the authors, the approach could potentially be generalized to other disease states and immunological phenotypes. A total of roughly 160 TCR beta chains were listed by the study as associated with cytomegalovirus. A later analysis found that most CMV-associated TCR beta chains appeared HLA-restricted, with HLA associations seemingly driven largely by CMV exposure. According to a later analysis, parvovirus B19, influenza, CMV and Epstein-Barr virus appeared linked to several top co-occurrence clusters. Linkage disequilibrium might explain the correlated functional status among segregating V segments, but an unknown experimental factor could not be ruled out. While some public TCRs were present in many individuals, most TCR sequences turned up only very rarely across donors. In a later analysis, more than 15,000 TCR beta sequences were associated with specific HLA alleles at a false discovery rate of 0.05. This cohort had only TCR beta chains sequenced, and the lack of alpha or paired-chain data limited which features could be detected. According to a later analysis, TCR association rates differed among HLA loci, with DRB1 alleles showing the most associated TCRs and HLA-C alleles showing the fewest. HLA typing was unavailable for some donors at each locus, so association tests used only the typed subset. A further reported finding was that TCR beta sequences accurately predicted the HLA-A and HLA-B alleles for most subjects in the first cohort. A cluster of highly shared sequence variants was judged likely to be a technical artifact of the sequencing pipeline. A few of the identified cytomegalovirus-associated TCR beta chains were confirmed in vitro to be specific for cytomegalovirus antigens.

What was sequenced was PBMCs. This TCR was recovered from a girl under three years old in good health and CMV-seronegative.

The nucleotide sequence is given as TGTGCCAGCAGCTTGGGATCAGACAGCTCCTACAATGAGCAGTTCTTC. Translated, this gives CASSLGSDSSYNEQFF. The rearrangement joined TRBV5-4 to TRBJ2-1; the D gene is perhaps TRBD1, from 5 matching bases. V is shortened by 0 bases, J by 0 bases, and the region joining them spans 10 bases. From the cysteine up to the phenylalanine, the CDR3 has a length of 16 residues. Kept here is only the CDR3 DNA, which spans 48 bases and is read in frame from base 1. Via the germline V gene (reference sequence), CDR1 is SGHNT and CDR2 YYREEE.